The clone carrying this T cell receptor (beta chain) was found many times. Its target is unknown. The study used a library that attached unique molecular identifiers to individual cDNA molecules. The authors' processing: Samples held a median of around 96,000 TCRs, range about 20,000–690,600. Via MiXCR, TCRdb re-called the RACE reads, giving one row per CDR3 protein. The V and J calls reflect TCRdb's pipeline rather than the authors' work. The profile covers about 93,000 distinct CDR3 sequences, with 7.5% to 9.5% appearing a single time and just over 2.5% taken by the ten largest. J lost 4 bases, V lost 4 bases, and 10 bases had no gene match. This CDR3 spans 15 amino acids. Germline CDR1 SGHRS, CDR2 YFSETQ. Time point meaning: pre-sensitization, week 0. The treatment: therapeutic diphenylcyclopropenone sensitization with weekly scalp DPC. The sample originates from a study of human T cells and chemical hapten exposure. Study at large: Subjects had 2% DPC placed on approximately 2 cm by approximately 2 cm of upper inner arm skin for sensitization.

Overall study results and limits: The immune response of these alopecia patients might not match healthy individuals'.

The rearrangement joins TRBV5-1 to TRBJ1-1, with 7 bases matching TRBD1. The starting material was whole blood, obtained in connection with sensitization to the hapten diphenylcyclopropenone (DPC). The clonotype originates from a man between 35 and 55 years old with alopecia areata. Some clones in this sample may be carry-over from other donors' samples. The CDR3 nucleotides read TGCGCCAGCAGCGCTACAGGGGCCCCGGGCACTGAAGCTTTCTTT. Translation gives CASSATGAPGTEAFF. Together with reference TRBV5-1 and TRBJ1-1, the CDR3 gives the full variable domain: KAGVTQTPRYLIKTRGQQVTLSCSPISGHRSVSWYQQTPGQGLQFLFEYFSETQRNKGNFPGRFSGRQFSNSRSEMNVSTLELGDSALYLCASSATGAPGTEAFFGQGTRLTVV.